This T cell receptor beta chain was sequenced during a study of cytomegalovirus exposure and HLA in healthy donors. Findings and caveats of the study: A few chains linked to CMV were shown in vitro to be specific for CMV antigens. Subsequent analysis revealed that first-cohort TCR clusters tended to co-occur in the approximately 120 validation repertoires.

V lost 4 bases and J lost 3, with 16 bases in between. The CDR3 extends over 15 amino acids. The germline V gene encodes CDR1 MGHRA and CDR2 YSYEKL. Turning to this clone: Its antigen is currently unknown.

This table comes from immunoSEQ multiplex PCR, and its TCRdb copy is limited to in-frame clones, with some not included. The table has approximately 270,000 clones, roughly 90% seen once. This sequence was found in a man younger than 30 in good health and CMV-seropositive. The sample consisted of PBMCs. The chain uses TRBV4-1 and TRBJ2-7; D is perhaps TRBD2 (6 bases). The CDR3 region has the DNA TGCGCCAGCAGCCTCACCGGGCAGGGAGGCTACGAGCAGTACTTC. This gives the protein CASSLTGQGGYEQYF.